The entry that follows covers one TCR beta chain sequence. Source study methods: Reference gene primer amplification gave estimated nucleated cell counts. Clones were read by immunoSEQ multiplex PCR, and TCRdb kept only the in-frame ones, dropping some. Clone size and the V and J calls come from that table; the DNA yielded D and trimming. Seen here are 200,000 to 250,000 clones, roughly 84% observed once, and the top ten hold about 1.9%. The data are from a study of blood T cell repertoires in COVID-19. Study-level background: Material from acute and convalescent COVID-19 was sourced from the United States, Italy and Spain. PBMCs, B-cell-depleted T cells, or T cells provided the cDNA or gDNA that made up the material.

The CDR3 contains 15 residues. With V trimmed by 4 bases and J by 8 bases, 9 bases remained unmatched. Looked up from germline, CDR1 is SGDLS and CDR2 is YYNGEE. The clonotype was recovered from a man between 35 and 55 years old with active or convalescent COVID-19. What was sequenced was peripheral blood. V is TRBV9 and J is TRBJ1-4; 9 bases agree with TRBD1. CDR3 nucleotides: TGTGCCAGCAGCCCGTGGGGACAGGGAGACGAAAAACTGTTTTTT. Translating it yields CASSPWGQGDEKLFF.